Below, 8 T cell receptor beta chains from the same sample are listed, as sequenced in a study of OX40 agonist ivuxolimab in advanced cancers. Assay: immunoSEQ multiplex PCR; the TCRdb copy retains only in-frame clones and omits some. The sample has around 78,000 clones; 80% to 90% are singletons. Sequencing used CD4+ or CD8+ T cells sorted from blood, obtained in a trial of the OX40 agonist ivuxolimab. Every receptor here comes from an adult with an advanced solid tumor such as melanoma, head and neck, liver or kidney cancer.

The CDR3 nucleotides are TGCAGCGTTGAAGTCGGTAGCGGGAGGAGAGAGACCCAGTACTTC. Translated: CSVEVGSGRRETQYF. V usage is TRBV29-1 and J usage is TRBJ2-5; TRBD2 agrees at 10 bases. This CDR3 spans 15 amino acids. Germline lookup yields CDR1 SQVTM and CDR2 ANQGSEA. V lost 1 base, J lost 4 bases, and 6 bases stayed unmatched.

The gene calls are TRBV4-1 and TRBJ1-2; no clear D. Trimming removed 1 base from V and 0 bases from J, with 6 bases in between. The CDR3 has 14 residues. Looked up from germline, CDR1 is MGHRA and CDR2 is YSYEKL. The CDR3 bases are TGCGCCAGCAGCCAAGCAGGAGCTAACTATGGCTACACCTTC. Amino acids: CASSQAGANYGYTF.

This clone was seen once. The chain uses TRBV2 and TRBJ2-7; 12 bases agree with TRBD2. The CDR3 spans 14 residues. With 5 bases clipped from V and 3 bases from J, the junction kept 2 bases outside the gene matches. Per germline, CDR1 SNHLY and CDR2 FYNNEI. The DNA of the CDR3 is TGTGCCAGCAGTTCTAGCGGGAGGGGCTACGAGCAGTACTTC. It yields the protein CASSSSGRGYEQYF. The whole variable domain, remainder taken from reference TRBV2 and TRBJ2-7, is EPEVTQTPSHQVTQMGQEVILRCVPISNHLYFYWYRQILGQKVEFLVSFYNNEISEKSEIFDDQFSVERPDGSNFTLKIRSTKLEDSAMYFCASSSSGRGYEQYFGPGTRLTVT.

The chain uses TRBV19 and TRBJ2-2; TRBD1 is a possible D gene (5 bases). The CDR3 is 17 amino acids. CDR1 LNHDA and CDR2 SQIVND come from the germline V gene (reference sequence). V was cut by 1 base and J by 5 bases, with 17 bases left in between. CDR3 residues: CASSIAKGKVNTGELFF. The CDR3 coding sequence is TGTGCCAGTAGTATAGCTAAGGGGAAGGTGAATACCGGGGAGCTGTTTTTT.

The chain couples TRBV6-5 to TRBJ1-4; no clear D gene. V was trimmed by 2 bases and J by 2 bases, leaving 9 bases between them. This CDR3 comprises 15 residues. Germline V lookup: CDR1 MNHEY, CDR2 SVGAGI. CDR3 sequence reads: CASSYGLATNEKLFF. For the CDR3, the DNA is TGTGCCAGCAGTTACGGACTAGCCACTAATGAAAAACTGTTTTTT.

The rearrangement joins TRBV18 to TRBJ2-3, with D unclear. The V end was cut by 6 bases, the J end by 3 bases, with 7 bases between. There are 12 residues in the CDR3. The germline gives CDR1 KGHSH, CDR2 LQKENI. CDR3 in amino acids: CASSLGTDTQYF. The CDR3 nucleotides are TGTGCCAGCTCCCTAGGAACAGATACGCAGTATTTT.

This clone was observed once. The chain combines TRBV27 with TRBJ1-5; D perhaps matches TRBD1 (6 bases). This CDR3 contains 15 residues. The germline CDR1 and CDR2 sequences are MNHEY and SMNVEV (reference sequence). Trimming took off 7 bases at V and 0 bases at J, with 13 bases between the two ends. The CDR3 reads CASTIDRNSNQPQHF. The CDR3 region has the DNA TGTGCCAGCACCATAGACAGGAATAGCAATCAGCCCCAGCATTTT.

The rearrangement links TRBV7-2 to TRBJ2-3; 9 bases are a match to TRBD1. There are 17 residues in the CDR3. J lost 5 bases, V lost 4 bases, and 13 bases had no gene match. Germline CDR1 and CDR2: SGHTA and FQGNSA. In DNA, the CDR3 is TGTGCCAGCAGCTCCTCGAACAGGGGGCGGGGGAGAGATACGCAGTATTTT. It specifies CASSSSNRGRGRDTQYF.